This T cell receptor (beta chain) was recorded in a study of blood T cell repertoires in COVID-19. Overall study: Acute-phase and convalescent COVID-19 samples originated in the United States, Italy and Spain.

The CDR3 is 15 residues long. Germline V gives CDR1 LGHDT, CDR2 YNNKEL (reference sequence). With V trimmed by 4 bases and J by 10 bases, 7 bases remained unmatched. Residents of under 25 US areas, aged about 18 to 100 years, made up the participants. Participant-given clinical history determined each cohort assignment. Original processing notes: Reference gene primer amplification in the assay estimated nucleated cell counts. Data came from immunoSEQ multiplex PCR; TCRdb stores just in-frame clones and leaves some out. V and J calls and clone size are copied from that table; D and trimming were computed from the DNA. The profile covers approximately 200,000 clones, with more than 70% appearing a single time and 7% to 8.5% taken by the ten largest.

The chain links TRBV3-1 (or the pseudogene TRBV3-2) to TRBJ1-6; 10 positions match TRBD1. The sequence derives from a woman between 35 and 50 years old with acute COVID-19. The sample comprised PBMCs or T cells enriched from blood (not recorded which). Written as DNA, the CDR3 is TGTGCCAGCAGCCCAACCGGGACAGGGGTCTCACCCCTCCACTTT. It yields the protein CASSPTGTGVSPLHF.